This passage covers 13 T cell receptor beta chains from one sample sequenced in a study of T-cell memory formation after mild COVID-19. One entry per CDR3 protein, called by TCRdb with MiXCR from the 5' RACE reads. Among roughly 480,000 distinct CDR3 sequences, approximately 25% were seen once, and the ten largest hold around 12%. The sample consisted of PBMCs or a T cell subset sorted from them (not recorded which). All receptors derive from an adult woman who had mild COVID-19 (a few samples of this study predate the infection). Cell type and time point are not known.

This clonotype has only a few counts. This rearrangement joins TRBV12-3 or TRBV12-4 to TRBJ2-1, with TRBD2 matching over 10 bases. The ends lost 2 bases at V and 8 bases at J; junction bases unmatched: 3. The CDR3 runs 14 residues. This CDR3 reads CASSLRGLAYEQFF. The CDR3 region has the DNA TGTGCCAGCAGTTTAAGGGGACTAGCGTATGAGCAGTTCTTC.

CDR3 DNA sequence: TGTGCCAGCAGCTCACAGGGGCCGGACACCGGGGAGCTGTTTTTT. This codes for CASSSQGPDTGELFF. The gene calls are TRBV5-4 and TRBJ2-2, with 7 nucleotides matching TRBD1. The CDR3 has 15 residues. The V gene's germline CDR1 is SGHNT and CDR2 YYREEE (reference sequence). The ends lost 3 bases at V and 3 bases at J; junction bases unmatched: 5.

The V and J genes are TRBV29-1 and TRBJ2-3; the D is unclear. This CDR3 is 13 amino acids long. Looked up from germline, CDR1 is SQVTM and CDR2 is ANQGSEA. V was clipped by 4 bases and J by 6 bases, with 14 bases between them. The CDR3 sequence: CSVVQGLWDTQYF. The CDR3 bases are TGCAGCGTTGTACAAGGTCTTTGGGATACGCAGTATTTT.

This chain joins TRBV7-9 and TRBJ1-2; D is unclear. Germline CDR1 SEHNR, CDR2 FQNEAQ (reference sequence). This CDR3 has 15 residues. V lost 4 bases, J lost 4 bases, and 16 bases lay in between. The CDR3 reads CASSSGWRQLYGYTF. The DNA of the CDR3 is TGTGCCAGCAGCTCCGGGTGGCGGCAGCTCTATGGCTACACCTTC.

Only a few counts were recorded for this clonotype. This CDR3 reads CASSQDDRANTGELFF. In DNA form, the CDR3 reads TGCGCCAGCAGCCAAGATGACAGGGCGAACACCGGGGAGCTGTTTTTT. J is TRBJ2-2 and V is TRBV4-1; 7 bases map to TRBD1. V lost 0 bases, J lost 0 bases, and 1 base stayed unmatched. The germline V gene encodes CDR1 MGHRA and CDR2 YSYEKL. The length of the CDR3 is 16 residues.

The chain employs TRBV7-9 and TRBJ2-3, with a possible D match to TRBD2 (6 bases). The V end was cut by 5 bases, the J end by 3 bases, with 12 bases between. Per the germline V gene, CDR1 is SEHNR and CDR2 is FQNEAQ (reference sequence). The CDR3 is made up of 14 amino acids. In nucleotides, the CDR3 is TGTGCCAGCAGCCCAGTGGGAGGAACAGATACGCAGTATTTT. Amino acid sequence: CASSPVGGTDTQYF. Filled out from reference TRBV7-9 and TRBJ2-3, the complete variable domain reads DTGVSQNPRHKITKRGQNVTFRCDPISEHNRLYWYRQTLGQGPEFLTYFQNEAQLEKSRLLSDRFSAERPKGSFSTLEIQRTEQGDSAMYLCASSPVGGTDTQYFGPGTRLTVL.

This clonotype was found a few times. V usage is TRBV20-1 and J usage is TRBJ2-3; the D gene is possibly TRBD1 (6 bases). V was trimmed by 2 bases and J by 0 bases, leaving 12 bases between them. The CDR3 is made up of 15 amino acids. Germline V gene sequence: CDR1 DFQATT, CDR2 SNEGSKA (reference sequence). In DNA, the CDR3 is TGCAGTGCTAGAATTGGGGGCACTAGCACAGATACGCAGTATTTT. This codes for CSARIGGTSTDTQYF.

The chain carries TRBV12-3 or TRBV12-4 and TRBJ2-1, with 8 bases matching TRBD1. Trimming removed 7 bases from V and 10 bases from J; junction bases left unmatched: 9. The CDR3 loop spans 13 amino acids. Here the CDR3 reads CASILPGGTEQFF. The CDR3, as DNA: TGTGCCAGCATCCTGCCAGGGGGCACGGAGCAGTTCTTC.

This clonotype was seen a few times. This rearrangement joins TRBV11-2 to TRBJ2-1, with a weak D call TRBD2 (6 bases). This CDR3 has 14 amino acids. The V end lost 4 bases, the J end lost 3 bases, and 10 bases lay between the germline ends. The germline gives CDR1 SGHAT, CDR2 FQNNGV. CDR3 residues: CASSSGLIYNEQFF. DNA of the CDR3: TGTGCCAGCAGCTCGGGACTTATCTACAATGAGCAGTTCTTC. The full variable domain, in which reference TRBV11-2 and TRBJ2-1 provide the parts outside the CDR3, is EAGVAQSPRYKIIEKRQSVAFWCNPISGHATLYWYQQILGQGPKLLIQFQNNGVVDDSQLPKDRFSAERLKGVDSTLKIQPAKLEDSAVYLCASSSGLIYNEQFFGPGTRLTVL.

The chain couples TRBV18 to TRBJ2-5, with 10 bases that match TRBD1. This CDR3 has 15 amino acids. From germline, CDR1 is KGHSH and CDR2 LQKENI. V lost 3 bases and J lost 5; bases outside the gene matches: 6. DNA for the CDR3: TGTGCCAGCTCACCGCAGACAGGGGGCGAGGAGACCCAGTACTTC. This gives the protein CASSPQTGGEETQYF. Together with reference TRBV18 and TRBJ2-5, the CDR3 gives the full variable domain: NAGVMQNPRHLVRRRGQEARLRCSPMKGHSHVYWYRQLPEEGLKFMVYLQKENIIDESGMPKERFSAEFPKEGPSILRIQQVVRGDSAAYFCASSPQTGGEETQYFGPGTRLLVL.

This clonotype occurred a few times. The CDR3 loop reads CASSLALIGQGHEQFF. The CDR3 DNA is TGTGCCAGCAGCTTGGCTTTAATTGGACAGGGCCATGAGCAGTTCTTC. The chain carries TRBV5-4 and TRBJ2-1; TRBD1 agrees at 8 bases. The germline CDR1 and CDR2 sequences are SGHNT and YYREEE (reference sequence). This CDR3 is built from 16 residues. Trimming removed 0 bases from V and 8 bases from J; junction bases left unmatched: 10.

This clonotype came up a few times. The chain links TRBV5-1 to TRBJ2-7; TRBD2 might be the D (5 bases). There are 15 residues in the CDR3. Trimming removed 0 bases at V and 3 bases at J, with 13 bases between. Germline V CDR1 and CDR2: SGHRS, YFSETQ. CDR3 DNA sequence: TGCGCCAGCAGCTTGGGTACTAGTTCTGACTACGAGCAGTACTTC. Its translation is CASSLGTSSDYEQYF.

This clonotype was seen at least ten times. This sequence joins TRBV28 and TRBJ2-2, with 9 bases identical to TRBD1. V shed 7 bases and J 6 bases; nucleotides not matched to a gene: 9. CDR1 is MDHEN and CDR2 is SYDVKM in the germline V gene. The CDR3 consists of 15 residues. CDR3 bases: TGTGCCAGCACAAACGTACAGGGGGCGGCCGGGGAGCTGTTTTTT. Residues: CASTNVQGAAGELFF.